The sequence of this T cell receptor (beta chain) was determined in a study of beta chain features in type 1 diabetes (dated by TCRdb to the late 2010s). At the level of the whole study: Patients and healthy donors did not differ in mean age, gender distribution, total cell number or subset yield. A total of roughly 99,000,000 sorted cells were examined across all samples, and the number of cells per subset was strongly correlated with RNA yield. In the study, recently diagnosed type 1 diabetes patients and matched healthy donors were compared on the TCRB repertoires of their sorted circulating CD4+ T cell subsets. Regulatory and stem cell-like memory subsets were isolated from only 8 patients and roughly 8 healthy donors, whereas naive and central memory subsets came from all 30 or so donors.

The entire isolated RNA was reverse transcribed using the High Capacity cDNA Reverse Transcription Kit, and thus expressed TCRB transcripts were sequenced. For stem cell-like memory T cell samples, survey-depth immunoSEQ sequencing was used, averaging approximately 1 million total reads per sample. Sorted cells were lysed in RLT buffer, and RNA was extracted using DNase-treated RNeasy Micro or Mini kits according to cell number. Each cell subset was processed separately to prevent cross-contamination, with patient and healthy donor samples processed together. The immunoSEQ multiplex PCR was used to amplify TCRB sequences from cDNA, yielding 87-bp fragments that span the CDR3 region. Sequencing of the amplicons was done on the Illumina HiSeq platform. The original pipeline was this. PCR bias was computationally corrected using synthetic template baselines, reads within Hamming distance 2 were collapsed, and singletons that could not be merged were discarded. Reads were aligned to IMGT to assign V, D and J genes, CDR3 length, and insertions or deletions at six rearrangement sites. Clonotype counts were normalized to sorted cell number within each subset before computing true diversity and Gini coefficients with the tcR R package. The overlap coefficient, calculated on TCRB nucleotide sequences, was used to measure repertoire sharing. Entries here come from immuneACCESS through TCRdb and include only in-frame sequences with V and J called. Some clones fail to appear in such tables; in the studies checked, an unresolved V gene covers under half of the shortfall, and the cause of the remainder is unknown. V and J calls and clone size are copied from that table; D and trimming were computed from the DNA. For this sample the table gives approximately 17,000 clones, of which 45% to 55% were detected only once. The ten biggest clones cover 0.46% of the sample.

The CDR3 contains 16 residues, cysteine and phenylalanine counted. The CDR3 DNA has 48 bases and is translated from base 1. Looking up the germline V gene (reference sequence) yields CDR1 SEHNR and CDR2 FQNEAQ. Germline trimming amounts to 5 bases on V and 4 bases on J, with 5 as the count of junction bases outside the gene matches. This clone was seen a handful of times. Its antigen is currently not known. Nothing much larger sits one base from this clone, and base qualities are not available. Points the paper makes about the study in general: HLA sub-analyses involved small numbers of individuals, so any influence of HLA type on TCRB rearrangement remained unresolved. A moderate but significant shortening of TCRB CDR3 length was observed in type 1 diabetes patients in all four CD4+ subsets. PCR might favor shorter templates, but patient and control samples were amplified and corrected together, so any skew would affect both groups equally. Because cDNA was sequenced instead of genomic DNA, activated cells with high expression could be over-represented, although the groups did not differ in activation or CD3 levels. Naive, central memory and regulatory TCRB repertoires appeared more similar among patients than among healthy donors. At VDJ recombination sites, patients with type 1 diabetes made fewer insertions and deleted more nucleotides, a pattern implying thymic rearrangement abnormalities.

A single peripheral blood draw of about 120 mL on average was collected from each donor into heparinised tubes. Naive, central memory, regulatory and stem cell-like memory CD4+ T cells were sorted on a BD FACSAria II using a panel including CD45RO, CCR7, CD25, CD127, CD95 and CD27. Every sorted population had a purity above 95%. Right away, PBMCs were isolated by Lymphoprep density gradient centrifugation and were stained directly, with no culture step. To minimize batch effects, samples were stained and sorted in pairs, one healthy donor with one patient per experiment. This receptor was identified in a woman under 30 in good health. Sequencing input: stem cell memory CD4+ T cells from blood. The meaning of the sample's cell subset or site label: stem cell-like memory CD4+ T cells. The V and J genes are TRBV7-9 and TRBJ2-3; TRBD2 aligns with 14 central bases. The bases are TGTGCCAGCAGCGGAGGACTAGCGGGAGGCCCAGATACGCAGTATTTT. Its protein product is CASSGGLAGGPDTQYF. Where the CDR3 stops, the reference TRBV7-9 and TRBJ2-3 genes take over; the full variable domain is DTGVSQNPRHKITKRGQNVTFRCDPISEHNRLYWYRQTLGQGPEFLTYFQNEAQLEKSRLLSDRFSAERPKGSFSTLEIQRTEQGDSAMYLCASSGGLAGGPDTQYFGPGTRLTVL.